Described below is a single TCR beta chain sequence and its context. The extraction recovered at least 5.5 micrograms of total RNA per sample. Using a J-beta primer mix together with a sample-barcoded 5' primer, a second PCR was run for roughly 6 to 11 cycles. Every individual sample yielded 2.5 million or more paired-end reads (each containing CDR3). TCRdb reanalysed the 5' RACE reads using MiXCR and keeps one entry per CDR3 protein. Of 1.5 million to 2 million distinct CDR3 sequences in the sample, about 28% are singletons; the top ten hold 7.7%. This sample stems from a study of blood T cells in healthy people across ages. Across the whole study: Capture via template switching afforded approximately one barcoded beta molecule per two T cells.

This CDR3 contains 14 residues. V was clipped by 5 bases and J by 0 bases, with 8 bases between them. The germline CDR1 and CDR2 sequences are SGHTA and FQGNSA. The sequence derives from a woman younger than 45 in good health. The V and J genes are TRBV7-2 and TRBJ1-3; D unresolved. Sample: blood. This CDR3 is CASSPLLSGNTIYF. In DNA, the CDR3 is TGTGCCAGCAGCCCCCTCCTCTCTGGAAACACCATATATTTT.